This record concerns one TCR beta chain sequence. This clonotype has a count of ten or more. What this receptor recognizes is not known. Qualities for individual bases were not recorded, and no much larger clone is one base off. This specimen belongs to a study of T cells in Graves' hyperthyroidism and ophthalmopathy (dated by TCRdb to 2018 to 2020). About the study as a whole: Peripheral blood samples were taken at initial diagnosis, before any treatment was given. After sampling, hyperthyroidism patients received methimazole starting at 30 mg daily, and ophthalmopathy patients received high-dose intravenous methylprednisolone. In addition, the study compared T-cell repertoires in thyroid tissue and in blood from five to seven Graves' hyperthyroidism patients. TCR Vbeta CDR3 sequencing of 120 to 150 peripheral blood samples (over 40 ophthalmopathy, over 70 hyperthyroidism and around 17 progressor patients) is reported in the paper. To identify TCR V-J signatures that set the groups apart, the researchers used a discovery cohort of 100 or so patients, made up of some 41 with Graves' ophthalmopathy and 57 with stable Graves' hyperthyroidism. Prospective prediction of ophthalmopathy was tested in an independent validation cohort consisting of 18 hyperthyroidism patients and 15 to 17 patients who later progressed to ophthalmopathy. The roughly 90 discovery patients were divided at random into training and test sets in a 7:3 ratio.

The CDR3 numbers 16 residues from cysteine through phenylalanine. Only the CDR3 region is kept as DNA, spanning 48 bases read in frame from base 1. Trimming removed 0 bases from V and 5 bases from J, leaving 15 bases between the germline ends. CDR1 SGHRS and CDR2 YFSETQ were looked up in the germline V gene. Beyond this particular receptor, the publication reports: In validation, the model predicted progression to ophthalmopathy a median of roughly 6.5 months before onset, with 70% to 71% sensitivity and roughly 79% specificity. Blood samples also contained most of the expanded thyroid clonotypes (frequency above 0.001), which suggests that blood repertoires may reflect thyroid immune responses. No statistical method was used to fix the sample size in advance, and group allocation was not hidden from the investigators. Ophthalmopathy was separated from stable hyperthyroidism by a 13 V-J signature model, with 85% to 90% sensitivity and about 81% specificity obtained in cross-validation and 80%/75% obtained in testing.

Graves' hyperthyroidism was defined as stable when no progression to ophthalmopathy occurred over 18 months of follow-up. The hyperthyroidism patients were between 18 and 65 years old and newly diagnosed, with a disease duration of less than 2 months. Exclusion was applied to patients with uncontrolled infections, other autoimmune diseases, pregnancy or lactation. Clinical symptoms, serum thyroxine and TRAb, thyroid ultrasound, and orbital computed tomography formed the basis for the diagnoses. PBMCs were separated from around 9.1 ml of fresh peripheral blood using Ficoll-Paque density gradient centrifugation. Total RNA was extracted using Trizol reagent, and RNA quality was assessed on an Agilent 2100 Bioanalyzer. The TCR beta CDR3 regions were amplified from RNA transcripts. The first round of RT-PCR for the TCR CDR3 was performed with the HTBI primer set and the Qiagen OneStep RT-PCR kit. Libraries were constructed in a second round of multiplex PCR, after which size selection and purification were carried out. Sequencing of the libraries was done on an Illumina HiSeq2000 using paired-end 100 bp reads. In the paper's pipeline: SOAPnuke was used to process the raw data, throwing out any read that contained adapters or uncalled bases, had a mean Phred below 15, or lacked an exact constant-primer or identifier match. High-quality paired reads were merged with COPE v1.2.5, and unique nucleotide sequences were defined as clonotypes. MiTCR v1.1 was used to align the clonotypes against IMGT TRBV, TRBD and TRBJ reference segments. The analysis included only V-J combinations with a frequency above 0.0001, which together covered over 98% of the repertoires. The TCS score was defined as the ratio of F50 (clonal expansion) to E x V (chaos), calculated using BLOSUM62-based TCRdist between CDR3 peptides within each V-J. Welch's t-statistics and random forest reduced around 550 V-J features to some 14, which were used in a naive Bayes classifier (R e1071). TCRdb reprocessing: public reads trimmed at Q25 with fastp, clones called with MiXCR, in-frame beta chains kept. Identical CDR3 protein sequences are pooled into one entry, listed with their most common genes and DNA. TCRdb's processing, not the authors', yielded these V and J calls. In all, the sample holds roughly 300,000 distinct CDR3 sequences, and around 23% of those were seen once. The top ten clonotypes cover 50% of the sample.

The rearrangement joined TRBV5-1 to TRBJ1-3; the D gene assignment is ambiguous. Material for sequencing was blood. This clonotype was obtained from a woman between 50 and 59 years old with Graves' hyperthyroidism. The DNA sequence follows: TGCGCCAGCAGCTTGGACACGGGAAGCTTGAGAAACACCATATATTTT. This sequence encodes CASSLDTGSLRNTIYF.